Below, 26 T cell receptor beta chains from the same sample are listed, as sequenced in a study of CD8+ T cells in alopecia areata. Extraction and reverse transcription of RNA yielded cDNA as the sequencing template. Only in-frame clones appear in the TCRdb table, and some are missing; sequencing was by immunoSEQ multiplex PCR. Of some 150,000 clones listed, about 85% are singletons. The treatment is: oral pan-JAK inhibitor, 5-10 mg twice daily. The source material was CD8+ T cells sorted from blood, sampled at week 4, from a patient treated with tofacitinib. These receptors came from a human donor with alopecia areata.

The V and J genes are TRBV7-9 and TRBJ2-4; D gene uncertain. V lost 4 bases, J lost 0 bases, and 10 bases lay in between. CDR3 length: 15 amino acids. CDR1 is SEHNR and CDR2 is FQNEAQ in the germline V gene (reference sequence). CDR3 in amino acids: CASSSHLVAKNIQYF. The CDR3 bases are TGTGCCAGCAGCTCCCACCTGGTAGCCAAAAACATTCAGTACTTC.

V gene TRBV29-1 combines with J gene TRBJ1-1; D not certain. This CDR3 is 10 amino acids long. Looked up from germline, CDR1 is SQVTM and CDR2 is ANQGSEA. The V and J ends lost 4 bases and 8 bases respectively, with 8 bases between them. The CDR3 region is CSVVLYEAFF. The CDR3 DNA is TGCAGCGTTGTGCTCTACGAAGCTTTCTTT.

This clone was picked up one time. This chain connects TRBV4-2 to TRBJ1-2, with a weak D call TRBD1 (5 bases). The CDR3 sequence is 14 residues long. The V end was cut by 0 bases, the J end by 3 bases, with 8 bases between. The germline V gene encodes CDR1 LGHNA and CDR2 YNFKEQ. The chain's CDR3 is CASSQEAGHYGYTF. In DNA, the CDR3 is TGTGCCAGCAGCCAAGAGGCAGGGCACTATGGCTACACCTTC.

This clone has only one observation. The DNA for the CDR3 is TGCAGCGTTGAACATCCCGGGGGGATGACCGGGGAGCTGTTTTTT. Its translation: CSVEHPGGMTGELFF. V and J are TRBV29-1 and TRBJ2-2; 7 nucleotides match TRBD2. This CDR3 has 15 residues. Looked up from germline, CDR1 is SQVTM and CDR2 is ANQGSEA. V was pared by 2 bases and J by 5 bases, with 8 bases of the junction left unmatched.

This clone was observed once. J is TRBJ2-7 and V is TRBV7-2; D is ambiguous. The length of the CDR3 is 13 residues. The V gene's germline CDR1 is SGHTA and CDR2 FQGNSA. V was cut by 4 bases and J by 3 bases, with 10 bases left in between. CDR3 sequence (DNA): TGTGCCAGCAGCTCCTACCAATTCTACGAGCAGTACTTC. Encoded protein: CASSSYQFYEQYF.

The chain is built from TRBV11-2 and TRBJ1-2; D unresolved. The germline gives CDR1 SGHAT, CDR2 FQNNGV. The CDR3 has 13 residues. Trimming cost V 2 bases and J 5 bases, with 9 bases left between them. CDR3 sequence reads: CASSLSLAYGYTF. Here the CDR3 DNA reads TGTGCCAGCAGCTTATCTCTTGCTTATGGCTACACCTTC.

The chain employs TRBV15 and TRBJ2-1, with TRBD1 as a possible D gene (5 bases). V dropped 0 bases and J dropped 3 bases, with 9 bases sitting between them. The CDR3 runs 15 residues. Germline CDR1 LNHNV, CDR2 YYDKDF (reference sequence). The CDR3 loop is CATSREFDSYNEQFF. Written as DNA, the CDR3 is TGTGCCACCAGCAGAGAATTCGACAGCTACAATGAGCAGTTCTTC. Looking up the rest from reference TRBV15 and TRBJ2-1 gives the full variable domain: DAMVIQNPRYQVTQFGKPVTLSCSQTLNHNVMYWYQQKSSQAPKLLFHYYDKDFNNEADTPDNFQSRRPNTSFCFLDIRSPGLGDTAMYLCATSREFDSYNEQFFGPGTRLTVL.

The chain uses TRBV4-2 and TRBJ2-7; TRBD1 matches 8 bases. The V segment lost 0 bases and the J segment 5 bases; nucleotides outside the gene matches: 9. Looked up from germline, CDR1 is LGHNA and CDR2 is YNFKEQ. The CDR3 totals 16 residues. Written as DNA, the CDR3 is TGTGCCAGCAGCCAAGAGCAAGGACAGGGAAGTAACGAGCAGTACTTC. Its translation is CASSQEQGQGSNEQYF.

The CDR3 DNA reads TGTGCCTGGAGTGGAGAAGTGGGTGAGCAGTTCTTC. This translates into CAWSGEVGEQFF. The chain is built from TRBV30 and TRBJ2-1; D is ambiguous. Trimming removed 1 base from V and 9 bases from J, with 10 bases in between. CDR3 length equals 12 residues. CDR1 and CDR2 (germline): GTSNPN, SVGIG (reference sequence). Variable domain in full (rest from reference TRBV30 and TRBJ2-1): SQTIHQWPATLVQPVGSPLSLECTVEGTSNPNLYWYRQAAGRGLQLLFYSVGIGQISSEVPQNLSASRPQDRQFILSSKKLLLSDSGFYLCAWSGEVGEQFFGPGTRLTVL.

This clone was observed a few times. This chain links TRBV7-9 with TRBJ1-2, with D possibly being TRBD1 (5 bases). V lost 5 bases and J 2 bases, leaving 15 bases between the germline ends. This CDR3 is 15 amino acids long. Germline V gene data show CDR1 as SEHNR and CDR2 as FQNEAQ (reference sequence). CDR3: CASSRSDRSNYGYTF. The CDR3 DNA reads TGTGCCAGCAGCCGTTCAGACAGATCCAACTATGGCTACACCTTC.

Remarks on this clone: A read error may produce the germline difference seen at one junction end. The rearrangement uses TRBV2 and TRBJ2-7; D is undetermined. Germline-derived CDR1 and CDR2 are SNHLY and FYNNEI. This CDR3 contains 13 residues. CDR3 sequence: CASSDAVPMWYFF. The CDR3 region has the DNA TGTGCCAGCAGTGACGCGGTACCGATGTGGTATTTCTTC.

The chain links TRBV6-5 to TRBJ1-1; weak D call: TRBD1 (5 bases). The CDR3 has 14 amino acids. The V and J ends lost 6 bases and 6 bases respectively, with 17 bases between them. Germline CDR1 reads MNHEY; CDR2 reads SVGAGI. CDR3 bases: TGTGCCAGCAGCCCCCAGCCGACAGTCGCTGAAGCTTTCTTT. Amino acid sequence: CASSPQPTVAEAFF.

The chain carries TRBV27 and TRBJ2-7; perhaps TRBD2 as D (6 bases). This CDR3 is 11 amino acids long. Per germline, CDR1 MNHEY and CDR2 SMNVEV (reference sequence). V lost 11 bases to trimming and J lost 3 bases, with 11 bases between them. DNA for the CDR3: TGTGCCTCCAGGAGGGGCTACGAGCAGTACTTC. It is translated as CASRRGYEQYF.

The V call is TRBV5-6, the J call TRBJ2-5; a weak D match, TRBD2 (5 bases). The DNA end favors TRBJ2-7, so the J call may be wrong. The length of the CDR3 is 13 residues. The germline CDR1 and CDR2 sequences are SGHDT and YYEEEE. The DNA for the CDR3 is TGTGCCAGCAGCTCACTAGAATCCTACGAGCAGTACTTC. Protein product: CASSSLESYEQYF.

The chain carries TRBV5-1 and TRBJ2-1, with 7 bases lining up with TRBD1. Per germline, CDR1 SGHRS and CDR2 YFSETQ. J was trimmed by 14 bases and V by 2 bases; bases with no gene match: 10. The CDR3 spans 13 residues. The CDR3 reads CASSFREGTEKFF. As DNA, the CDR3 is TGCGCCAGCAGCTTTCGTGAGGGGACAGAAAAGTTCTTC.

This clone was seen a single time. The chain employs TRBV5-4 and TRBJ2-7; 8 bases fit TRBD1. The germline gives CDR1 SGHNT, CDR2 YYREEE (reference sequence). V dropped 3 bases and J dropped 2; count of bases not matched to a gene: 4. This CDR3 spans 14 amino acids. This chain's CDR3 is CASSYKGQAYEQYF. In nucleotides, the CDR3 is TGTGCCAGCAGCTACAAGGGACAGGCCTACGAGCAGTACTTC.

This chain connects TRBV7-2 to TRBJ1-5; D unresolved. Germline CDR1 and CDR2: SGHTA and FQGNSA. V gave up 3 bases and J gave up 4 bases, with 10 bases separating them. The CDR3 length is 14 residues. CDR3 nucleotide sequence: TGTGCCAGCAGCTTTACTGGGTCTAATCAGCCCCAGCATTTT. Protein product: CASSFTGSNQPQHF.

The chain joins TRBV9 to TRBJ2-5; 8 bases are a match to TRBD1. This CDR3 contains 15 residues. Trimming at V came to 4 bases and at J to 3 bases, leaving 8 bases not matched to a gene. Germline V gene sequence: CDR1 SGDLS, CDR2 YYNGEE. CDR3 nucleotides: TGTGCCAGCAGCCCCCGAAGGACAGGGAAAGAGACCCAGTACTTC. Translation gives CASSPRRTGKETQYF.

CDR3 in amino acids: CSVDTGEVREQFF. Here the CDR3 DNA reads TGCAGCGTTGATACAGGGGAAGTCAGGGAGCAGTTCTTC. The chain couples TRBV29-1 to TRBJ2-1; 7 bases agree with TRBD1. Looked up from germline, CDR1 is SQVTM and CDR2 is ANQGSEA. The CDR3 totals 13 residues. The V gene end was trimmed by 3 bases and the J gene end by 10 bases; junction bases not matched to a gene: 9.

The CDR3 loop reads CASSRTGTSGLGNTGELFF. CDR3 DNA: TGTGCCAGCAGTAGGACCGGGACTAGCGGACTCGGGAACACCGGGGAGCTGTTTTTT. The chain carries TRBV27 and TRBJ2-2, with TRBD2 matching over 11 bases. The CDR3 contains 19 residues. The V gene's germline CDR1 is MNHEY and CDR2 SMNVEV (reference sequence). V lost 5 bases, J lost 1 base, and 12 bases stayed unmatched.

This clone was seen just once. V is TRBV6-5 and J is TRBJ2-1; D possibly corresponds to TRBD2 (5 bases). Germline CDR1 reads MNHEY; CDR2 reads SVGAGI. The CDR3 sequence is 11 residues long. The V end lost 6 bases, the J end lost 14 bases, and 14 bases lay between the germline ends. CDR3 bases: TGTGCCAGCAGCAACGGGCTAGCCGAGTTCTTC. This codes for CASSNGLAEFF.

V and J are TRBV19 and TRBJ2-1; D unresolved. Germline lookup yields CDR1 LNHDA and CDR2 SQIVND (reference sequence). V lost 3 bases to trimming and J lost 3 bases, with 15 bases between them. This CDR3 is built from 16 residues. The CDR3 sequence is CASSMISGISYNEQFF. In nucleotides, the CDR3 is TGTGCCAGTAGTATGATATCTGGGATAAGCTACAATGAGCAGTTCTTC.

The CDR3 loop reads CASKNDLHEQFF. For the CDR3, the DNA is TGTGCCAGCAAAAACGATTTGCATGAGCAGTTCTTC. The chain joins TRBV25-1 to TRBJ2-1; no reliable D call. This CDR3 region has 12 residues. CDR1 and CDR2 (germline): MGHDK, SYGVNS. V was clipped by 7 bases and J by 8 bases, with 12 bases between them.

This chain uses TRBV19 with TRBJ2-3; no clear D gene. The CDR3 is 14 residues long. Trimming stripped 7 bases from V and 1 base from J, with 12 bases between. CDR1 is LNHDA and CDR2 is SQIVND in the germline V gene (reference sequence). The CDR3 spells CASTGPGGTDTQYF. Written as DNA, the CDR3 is TGTGCCAGTACGGGTCCAGGAGGCACAGATACGCAGTATTTT.

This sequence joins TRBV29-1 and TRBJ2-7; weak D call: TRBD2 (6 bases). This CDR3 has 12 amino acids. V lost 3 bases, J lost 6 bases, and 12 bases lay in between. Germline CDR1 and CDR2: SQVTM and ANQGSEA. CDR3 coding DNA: TGCAGCGTTGATCTGGGGGGTACCGAGCAGTACTTC. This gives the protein CSVDLGGTEQYF.

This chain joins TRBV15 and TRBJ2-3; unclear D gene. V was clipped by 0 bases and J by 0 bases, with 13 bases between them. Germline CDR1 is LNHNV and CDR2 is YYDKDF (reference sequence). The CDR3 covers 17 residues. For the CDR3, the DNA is TGTGCCACCAGCAGAGATTCACAGTACCTTAGCACAGATACGCAGTATTTT. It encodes CATSRDSQYLSTDTQYF.